Included here is one TCR beta chain sequence, with context. Its specificity is not known. The data belong to a study of cytomegalovirus exposure and HLA in healthy donors. The overall study: Inside one of the first data releases sat about 85 million unique TCRs taken from HLA-typed donors.

The study ran its PCR with 60 Vbeta and 13 Jbeta primers. The table came from immunoSEQ multiplex PCR; TCRdb's copy has only in-frame clones and leaves some out. The sample includes about 52,000 clones, more than 65% of them seen just once. Study-level points and caveats: Apparent HLA restriction characterized most CMV-associated TCR beta chains in a later analysis. A few V segments could not be told apart, such as TRBV6-2 and TRBV6-3, and were left out.

The CDR3 covers 13 residues. Trimming took 4 bases from V and 3 from J, leaving 9 bases between them. CDR1 KGHSH and CDR2 LQKENI come from the germline V gene. The sample comprised PBMCs. The rearrangement joins TRBV18 to TRBJ2-5; D gene unclear. This receptor was taken from a woman aged 45-65 years in good health and CMV-seronegative. The CDR3 DNA is TGTGCCAGCTCACGATCAGAAGAAGAGACCCAGTACTTC. Its translation is CASSRSEEETQYF.